The 16 T cell receptor beta chains below all came from one sample that was sequenced in a study of cytomegalovirus exposure and HLA in healthy donors. TCRdb's table, derived via immunoSEQ multiplex PCR, lists solely in-frame clones and lacks some. The sample records some 60,000 clones, roughly 96% being singletons. Sequenced sample: PBMCs. The source of these receptors is a man aged 18 to 30 in good health and CMV-seronegative.

The J gene is TRBJ2-5, the V gene TRBV30; D might be TRBD1 (5 bases). The CDR3 is 13 residues long. Germline V gives CDR1 GTSNPN, CDR2 SVGIG (reference sequence). Trimming cost V 4 bases and J 1 base, with 10 bases left between them. For the CDR3, the DNA is TGTGCCTGGACTGCGACAGCCCAAGAGACCCAGTACTTC. Translation gives CAWTATAQETQYF.

The chain employs TRBV7-3 and TRBJ2-7; TRBD2 is a possible D gene (5 bases). This CDR3 comprises 15 residues. Per germline, CDR1 SGHTA and CDR2 FQGTGA. The V end was cut by 4 bases, the J end by 0 bases, with 13 bases between. The DNA for the CDR3 is TGTGCCAGCAGCTCATGGACTCCTACCTCCTACGAGCAGTACTTC. It is translated as CASSSWTPTSYEQYF.

The DNA of the CDR3 is TGTGCCAGCAGCGTAGCGGCAGGGGGGATCGAAAAACTGTTTTTT. Protein sequence: CASSVAAGGIEKLFF. The chain has TRBV9 and TRBJ1-4; 7 bases align to TRBD1. Germline V gives CDR1 SGDLS, CDR2 YYNGEE. This CDR3 has 15 residues. V shed 0 bases, J shed 8 bases, and the junction held 7 bases outside the gene matches.

To note about this clone: In the same sample, other DNA sequences code for this CDR3. The gene calls are TRBV4-3 and TRBJ2-2; 7 bases are shared with TRBD2. Trimming at V came to 4 bases and at J to 4 bases, leaving 6 bases not matched to a gene. The germline gives CDR1 LGHNA, CDR2 YSLEER. This CDR3 has 15 residues. The CDR3 DNA reads as TGCGCCAGCAGCCCTCGACCGGGGGGCACCGGGGAGCTGTTTTTT. Its translation: CASSPRPGGTGELFF.

The chain carries TRBV27 and TRBJ2-2; weak D call: TRBD1 (5 bases). The CDR3 is made up of 15 amino acids. Looked up from germline, CDR1 is MNHEY and CDR2 is SMNVEV (reference sequence). Trimming shortened V by 4 bases and J by 6 bases, and 15 bases separated the two germline ends. The CDR3 reads CASSSSSGIAGELFF. CDR3 nucleotide sequence: TGTGCCAGCAGTTCCTCATCAGGGATAGCCGGGGAGCTGTTTTTT.

The chain employs TRBV10-3 and TRBJ2-5; 8 bases agree with TRBD1. The CDR3 extends over 14 amino acids. Germline lookup yields CDR1 ENHRY and CDR2 SYGVKD. After removal of 4 bases from V and 3 bases from J, the junction contained 4 bases not matched to a gene. In DNA form, the CDR3 reads TGTGCCATCAGTGTAGGACAGGGAGAAGAGACCCAGTACTTC. Translation gives CAISVGQGEETQYF.

This clone has just one count. V is TRBV18 and J is TRBJ1-4; 10 bases fit TRBD1. CDR1 and CDR2 (germline): KGHSH, LQKENI. The CDR3 is made up of 15 amino acids. V lost 5 bases and J lost 7; bases outside the gene matches: 7. The CDR3 bases are TGTGCCAGCTCATCCCGACAGGGGGCTTCTGAAAAACTGTTTTTT. Its translation: CASSSRQGASEKLFF.

The rearrangement links TRBV29-1 to TRBJ2-1; possible D gene TRBD1, 7 bases. The V gene's germline CDR1 is SQVTM and CDR2 ANQGSEA. The CDR3 is 12 amino acids. Trimming pared 7 bases from V and 4 bases from J, leaving 11 bases between. The CDR3 DNA reads as TGCAGCGAGCAGGGGGGATACAATGAGCAGTTCTTC. Amino acids: CSEQGGYNEQFF.

The chain is built from TRBV18 and TRBJ1-4; D is possibly TRBD1 (5 bases). V shed 4 bases and J shed 0 bases, with 18 bases lying between them. The CDR3 is 18 amino acids. CDR1 is KGHSH and CDR2 is LQKENI in the germline V gene. The CDR3 region has the DNA TGTGCCAGCTCACGTCGACAGCCTGAACCTGCAACTAATGAAAAACTGTTTTTT. It translates to CASSRRQPEPATNEKLFF.

This sequence joins TRBV27 and TRBJ2-1; no clear D. Germline CDR1 reads MNHEY; CDR2 reads SMNVEV (reference sequence). The V and J ends lost 4 bases and 7 bases respectively, with 8 bases between them. The CDR3 has 12 residues. CDR3 in DNA: TGTGCCAGCAGTTCGAGGTATAATGAGCAGTTCTTC. Translation: CASSSRYNEQFF.

The chain uses TRBV6-1 and TRBJ1-2; D is ambiguous. Trimming stripped 2 bases from V and 2 bases from J, with 6 bases between. CDR1 MNHNS and CDR2 SASEGT come from the germline V gene. This CDR3 comprises 13 residues. The chain's CDR3 is CASSETRNYGYTF. As DNA, the CDR3 is TGTGCCAGCAGTGAAACAAGAAACTATGGCTACACCTTC.

The DNA of the CDR3 is TGCGCCAGCAGCCTCGGACAGGAACTGATCTACGAGCAGTACTTC. It encodes CASSLGQELIYEQYF. The gene calls are TRBV4-1 and TRBJ2-7; 7 bases map to TRBD1. This CDR3 is built from 15 residues. Per germline, CDR1 MGHRA and CDR2 YSYEKL. V was pared by 4 bases and J by 3 bases, with 9 bases of the junction left unmatched.

The rearrangement links TRBV19 to TRBJ2-1; TRBD2 matches at 7 bases. CDR1 is LNHDA and CDR2 is SQIVND in the germline V gene (reference sequence). The CDR3 is 16 amino acids. V dropped 5 bases and J dropped 7; count of bases not matched to a gene: 14. The CDR3 sequence: CASSPASGTWANEQFF. The CDR3, as DNA: TGTGCCAGTAGTCCCGCCAGCGGGACTTGGGCAAATGAGCAGTTCTTC.

The chain employs TRBV4-1 and TRBJ2-3, with D perhaps TRBD2 (7 bases). The CDR3 loop spans 14 amino acids. From germline, CDR1 is MGHRA and CDR2 YSYEKL. V was trimmed by 1 base and J by 6 bases, leaving 11 bases between them. The CDR3 sequence is CASSQAGGGDTQYF. DNA of the CDR3: TGCGCCAGCAGCCAAGCGGGGGGCGGCGATACGCAGTATTTT.

V gene TRBV5-1 combines with J gene TRBJ2-2; 11 nucleotides agree with TRBD1. The length of the CDR3 is 15 residues. The germline CDR1 and CDR2 sequences are SGHRS and YFSETQ. The V gene end was trimmed by 4 bases and the J gene end by 7 bases; junction bases not matched to a gene: 6. DNA of the CDR3: TGCGCCAGCAGCCTAGGACAGGGGGCTATCGGGGAGCTGTTTTTT. Amino acids: CASSLGQGAIGELFF. Complete variable domain (other parts from reference TRBV5-1 and TRBJ2-2): KAGVTQTPRYLIKTRGQQVTLSCSPISGHRSVSWYQQTPGQGLQFLFEYFSETQRNKGNFPGRFSGRQFSNSRSEMNVSTLELGDSALYLCASSLGQGAIGELFFGEGSRLTVL.

The chain combines TRBV9 with TRBJ1-1; the D gene is possibly TRBD1 (6 bases). The CDR3 runs 14 residues. Germline V lookup: CDR1 SGDLS, CDR2 YYNGEE. The ends were cut back, 0 bases at V and 3 bases at J, with 9 bases in the middle. CDR3 coding DNA: TGTGCCAGCAGCGTAGCGCCAGGGGACACTGAAGCTTTCTTT. Its translation is CASSVAPGDTEAFF.